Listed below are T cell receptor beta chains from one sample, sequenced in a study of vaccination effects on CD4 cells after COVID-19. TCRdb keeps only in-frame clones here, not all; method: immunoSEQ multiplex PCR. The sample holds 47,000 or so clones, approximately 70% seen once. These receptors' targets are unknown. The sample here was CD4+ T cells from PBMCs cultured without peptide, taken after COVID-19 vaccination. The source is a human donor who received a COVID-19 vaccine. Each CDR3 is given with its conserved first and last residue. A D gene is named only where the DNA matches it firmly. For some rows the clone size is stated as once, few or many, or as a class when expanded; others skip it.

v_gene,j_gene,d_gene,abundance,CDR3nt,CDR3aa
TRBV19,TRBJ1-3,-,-,TGTGCCAGTAGGGGAACAGGGCCCTCTGGAAACACCATATATTTT,CASRGTGPSGNTIYF
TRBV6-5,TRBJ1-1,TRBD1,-,TGTGCCAGCAGGCAGGGACAGGGCAGCTACACTGAAGCTTTCTTT,CASRQGQGSYTEAFF
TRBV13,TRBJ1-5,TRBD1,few,TGTGCCAGCAGCCGGGACAGGCGAGGGAGATTTCAGCCCCAGCATTTT,CASSRDRRGRFQPQHF
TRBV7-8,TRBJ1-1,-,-,TGTGCCAGCAGCTTAGCTGCAGGGGACACTGAAGCTTTCTTT,CASSLAAGDTEAFF
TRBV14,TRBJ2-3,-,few,TGTGCCAGCAGCCACCGGGGCCAAGGAGCAGATACGCAGTATTTT,CASSHRGQGADTQYF
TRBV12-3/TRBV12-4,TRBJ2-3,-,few,TGTGCCAGCAGCCGGGTCACAGATACGCAGTATTTT,CASSRVTDTQYF
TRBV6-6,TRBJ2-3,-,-,TGTGCCAGCAGCCGAATCGACCGGTCCTTACGCACAGATACGCAGTATTTT,CASSRIDRSLRTDTQYF
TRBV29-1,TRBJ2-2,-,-,TGCAGCGGACACTTCGCGAACACCGGGGAGCTGTTTTTT,CSGHFANTGELFF
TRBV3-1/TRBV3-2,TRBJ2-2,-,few,TGTGCCAGCAGCCAACCGAACACCGGGGAGCTGTTTTTT,CASSQPNTGELFF
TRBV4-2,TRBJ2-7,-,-,TGTGCCAGCAGCCAAGTCTGGGACCCTACCTACGAGCAGTACTTC,CASSQVWDPTYEQYF
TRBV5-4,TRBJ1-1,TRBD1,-,TGTGCCAGCAGCTCGACAGGGAGCACTGAAGCTTTCTTT,CASSSTGSTEAFF
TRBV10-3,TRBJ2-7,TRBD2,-,TGTGCCATCAGGGATGCGGGAGGGGCATCCTACGAGCAGTACTTC,CAIRDAGGASYEQYF
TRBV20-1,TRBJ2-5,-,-,TGCAGTGCTAGTGTCCGGACTCTAGTATCGGAGACCCAGTACTTC,CSASVRTLVSETQYF
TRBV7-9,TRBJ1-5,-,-,TGTGCCAGCAGCTCCCGACAGTCCGCTCAGCCCCAGCATTTT,CASSSRQSAQPQHF
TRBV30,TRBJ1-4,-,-,TGTGCCTGGAGTGTTCAGGGTGCAGGTGAAAAACTGTTTTTT,CAWSVQGAGEKLFF
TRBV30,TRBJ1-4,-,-,TGTGCCTGGAACGGGGGCCCTCGGGCCCATACAGGCCCCAATGAAAAACTGTTTTTT,CAWNGGPRAHTGPNEKLFF
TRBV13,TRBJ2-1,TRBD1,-,TGTGCCAGCAGCACCCGGACAGGGTTTAGGAATGAGCAGTTCTTC,CASSTRTGFRNEQFF
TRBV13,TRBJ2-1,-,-,TGTGCCAGCAGCTTAGTATCTAGCCCTAGCTCCTACAATGAGCAGTTCTTC,CASSLVSSPSSYNEQFF
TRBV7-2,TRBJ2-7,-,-,TGTGCCAGCAGCTTAGCGGGGGGGCCATACTACGAGCAGTACTTC,CASSLAGGPYYEQYF
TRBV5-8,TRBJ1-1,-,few,TGTGCCAGCAGCTTGGGGGCAGGGTTATCCACTGAAGCTTTCTTT,CASSLGAGLSTEAFF
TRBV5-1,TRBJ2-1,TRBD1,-,TGCGCCAGCAGCTTCCTGACAGGGGGTAGGTATGATGAGCAGTTCTTC,CASSFLTGGRYDEQFF
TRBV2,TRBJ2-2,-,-,TGTGCCAGCAAGATTACGGCGAACACCGGGGAGCTGTTTTTT,CASKITANTGELFF
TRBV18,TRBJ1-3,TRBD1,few,TGTGCCAGCTCACCGGTTACAGGGGAAAACACCATATATTTT,CASSPVTGENTIYF
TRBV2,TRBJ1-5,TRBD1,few,TGTGCCAGCAGTGAACAATCGGCAGGGGGGCAGCCCCAGCATTTT,CASSEQSAGGQPQHF
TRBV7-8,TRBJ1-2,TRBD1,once,TGTGCCAGCAGCTGGGGACAGGGGGAATATGGCTACACCTTC,CASSWGQGEYGYTF
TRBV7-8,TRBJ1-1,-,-,TGTGCCAGCAGCTTAGTGGGAGGGGCTGAAGCTTTCTTT,CASSLVGGAEAFF
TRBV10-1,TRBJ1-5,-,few,TGCGCCATCCACCCCACATGGGTTCGCGGGCAGCCCCAGCATTTT,CAIHPTWVRGQPQHF
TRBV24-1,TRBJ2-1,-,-,TGTGCCACCGGTACGGGCGGCTCCTACAATGAGCAGTTCTTC,CATGTGGSYNEQFF
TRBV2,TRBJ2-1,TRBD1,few,TGTGCCAGTCAGACCGGGACAGGTATTCCCAATGAGCAGTTCTTC,CASQTGTGIPNEQFF
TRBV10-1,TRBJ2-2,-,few,TGCGCCAGCTCGGGTCCGGGGAGCCCCGGGGAGCTGTTTTTT,CASSGPGSPGELFF